Listed below are T cell receptor beta chains from one sample, sequenced in a study of cytomegalovirus exposure and HLA in healthy donors. The method was immunoSEQ multiplex PCR; TCRdb's version includes in-frame clones alone and lacks a portion of them. The table shows about 150,000 clones, with around 84% occurring only once. The sample consisted of PBMCs. The receptor source for this set is a woman in her 40s in good health and CMV-seropositive. CDR3s include the opening cysteine and the closing phenylalanine or tryptophan. Fields, in order: D gene, clone size, V gene, J gene, CDR3 DNA, CDR3 protein. D genes are given only for firm matches. The listing skips clone size in some rows; elsewhere it reads once, few, many or a size class.

>TRBD2|NA|TRBV7-8|TRBJ2-7
TGTGCCAGCAGGCCGAGGCTAGCGGTAGTGGGGGAGCAGTACTTC
CASRPRLAVVGEQYF
>NA|NA|TRBV11-2|TRBJ1-4
TGTGCCAGCAGCTTTGGACAGGAAAAACTGTTTTTT
CASSFGQEKLFF
>NA|NA|TRBV11-2|TRBJ2-5
TGTGCCAGCAGCTCGAGTCGAGAGACCCAGTACTTC
CASSSSRETQYF
>NA|once|TRBV25-1|TRBJ2-5
TGTGCCAGCAGTCTACAGATCCAAGAGACCCAGTACTTC
CASSLQIQETQYF
>NA|NA|TRBV15|TRBJ1-5
TGTGCCACCAGCAGACAGTTTAATCAGCCCCAGCATTTT
CATSRQFNQPQHF
>TRBD2|NA|TRBV5-8|TRBJ2-1
TGTGCCAGCAACCCCTCCGGGACTAGGATCATCTCGAATGAGCAGTTCTTC
CASNPSGTRIISNEQFF
>TRBD1|NA|TRBV27|TRBJ1-5
TGTGCCAGCAGTCTACGACAGGGGTTGGGGGGCAATCAGCCCCAGCATTTT
CASSLRQGLGGNQPQHF
>TRBD2|NA|TRBV11-1|TRBJ2-1
TGTGCCAGCAGCCCGCCGGCAGGACTAGCGGGTAATGAGCAGTTCTTC
CASSPPAGLAGNEQFF
>TRBD2|NA|TRBV18|TRBJ2-3
TGTGCCAGCTCACCACCCACAGCGGGAACCCTAGGGGCGCAGTATTTT
CASSPPTAGTLGAQYF
>TRBD2|few|TRBV27|TRBJ2-7
TGTGCCAGCAGAGCGGGAGGTTCCTACGAGCAGTACTTC
CASRAGGSYEQYF
>NA|NA|TRBV12-5|TRBJ2-7
TGTGCTAGTGGTTTGATGCCGAGGGCCGAACCCTACGAGCAGTACTTC
CASGLMPRAEPYEQYF
>TRBD2|NA|TRBV18|TRBJ2-2
TGTGCCAGCTCCCCAGCGGGAGAGGCCGGGGAGCTGTTTTTT
CASSPAGEAGELFF
>TRBD2|NA|TRBV18|TRBJ2-1
TGTGCCAGCTCACCACCACCGGGAGGCCCCTACAATGAGCAGTTCTTC
CASSPPPGGPYNEQFF
>TRBD2|NA|TRBV27|TRBJ2-7
TGTGCCAGCAGTTTATTGGCTAGCGGGAGGAGTTCCTACGAGCAGTACTTC
CASSLLASGRSSYEQYF
>TRBD2|NA|TRBV6-1|TRBJ2-7
TGTGCCAGCATCATAGCGGGAGGCAACGAGCAGTACTTC
CASIIAGGNEQYF
>NA|NA|TRBV19|TRBJ2-2
TGTGCCAGTAGTCCTCGGGACACCACGAACACCGGGGAGCTGTTTTTT
CASSPRDTTNTGELFF
>NA|NA|TRBV12-2|TRBJ2-5
TGTGCAAGTCGCTTATCAGGGACCCAGTACTTC
CASRLSGTQYF
>TRBD2|NA|TRBV5-4|TRBJ2-7
TGTGCCAGCAGCTTGTCGGCGGGAGGCCCAACCTACGAGCAGTACTTC
CASSLSAGGPTYEQYF
>NA|NA|TRBV27|TRBJ1-5
TGTGCCAGCAGTGAAAGCAGGGGTAAGGGGCAGCCCCAGCATTTT
CASSESRGKGQPQHF
>TRBD1|once|TRBV29-1|TRBJ2-7
TGCAGCGTTGTGGAGGGACAGGTCTCCTACGAGCAGTACTTC
CSVVEGQVSYEQYF
>TRBD1|NA|TRBV6-5|TRBJ2-2
TGTGCCAGCAGTTACAGGGGGCGTGACACCGGGGAGCTGTTTTTT
CASSYRGRDTGELFF
>TRBD2|NA|TRBV5-1|TRBJ2-1
TGCGCCAGCAGCTTGGATGGTGGGAGGGACAATGAGCAGTTCTTC
CASSLDGGRDNEQFF
>NA|NA|TRBV7-6|TRBJ2-7
TGTGCCAGCAGCCTGGGGCGCCCCTACGAGCAGTACTTC
CASSLGRPYEQYF
>TRBD1|few|TRBV6-6|TRBJ1-1
TGTGCCAGCAGTCCATGGACAGGGACCACTGAAGCTTTCTTT
CASSPWTGTTEAFF